The rows below give T cell receptor beta chains drawn from one sample of a study of blood T cell repertoires in COVID-19. Libraries were prepared by immunoSEQ multiplex PCR; TCRdb keeps only in-frame clonotypes and omits some of them. The sample includes approximately 210,000 clones, 80% to 90% seen only once; the top ten take less than 0.75%. Sequenced: peripheral blood. These receptors were obtained from a man aged 35 to 55 with acute or convalescent COVID-19. The CDR3 runs from the conserved cysteine through the conserved F or W. D genes are given only for firm matches. A row's size may be missing; if present it is once, few, many or a size class.

d_call	j_call	v_call	clone_size	cdr3_nt	cdr3_aa
-	TRBJ2-6	TRBV7-9	-	TGTGCCAGCAGCCTAACAGGGACTGGGGCCAACGTCCTGACTTTC	CASSLTGTGANVLTF
-	TRBJ1-2	TRBV18	-	TGTGCCAGCTCACCAGAGGGCCCGCTACTCTATGGCTACACCTTC	CASSPEGPLLYGYTF
-	TRBJ1-5	TRBV6-2/TRBV6-3	-	TGTGCCAGCAGTCCGGGACATAGCAATCAGCCCCAGCATTTT	CASSPGHSNQPQHF
TRBD2	TRBJ2-7	TRBV28	-	TGTGCCAGCAGACCGGCAGCGGGGTTATCCTACGAGCAGTACTTC	CASRPAAGLSYEQYF
TRBD2	TRBJ2-1	TRBV7-2	few	TGTGCCAGCAGCCCCAGGACTAGCGGGAGCTGGGATGAGCAGTTCTTC	CASSPRTSGSWDEQFF
-	TRBJ1-2	TRBV18	few	TGTGCCAGCTCACTCGGGGACTATGGCTACACCTTC	CASSLGDYGYTF
-	TRBJ1-4	TRBV7-9	once	TGTGCCAGCAGCCTACATAACAGGGTTAGCGATCCAACTAATGAAAAACTGTTTTTT	CASSLHNRVSDPTNEKLFF
-	TRBJ1-1	TRBV6-5	-	TGTGCCAGCAGAAGCAGGGAGAACACTGAAGCTTTCTTT	CASRSRENTEAFF
TRBD2	TRBJ2-5	TRBV25-1	once	TGTGCCAGCAGTGAATCGGCTAGCGGGACGCAAGAGACCCAGTACTTC	CASSESASGTQETQYF
-	TRBJ2-5	TRBV11-2	-	TGTGCCAGCAGCTTAGCCCCACAAGAGACCCAGTACTTC	CASSLAPQETQYF
TRBD2	TRBJ2-1	TRBV7-6	-	TGTGCCAGCAGCTTCGCCCCCGCGACTAGCGGGGACTCCTACAATGAGCAGTTCTTC	CASSFAPATSGDSYNEQFF
-	TRBJ1-4	TRBV6-5	-	TGTGCCAGCAGTTCGACAGCAACTAATGAAAAACTGTTTTTT	CASSSTATNEKLFF
-	TRBJ1-2	TRBV29-1	-	TGCAGCGTTGAAGGATCGGCCGGGACAAGGAGCTCTCTCCTTGGTTATGGCTACACCTTC	CSVEGSAGTRSSLLGYGYTF
-	TRBJ2-4	TRBV7-2	-	TGTGCCAGCAGCCCAGGGTTAGCCAAAAACATTCAGTACTTC	CASSPGLAKNIQYF
-	TRBJ1-3	TRBV3-1/TRBV3-2	-	TGTGCCAGCAGCCAAGGTTCAGAACCTGGAAACACCATATATTTT	CASSQGSEPGNTIYF
-	TRBJ1-2	TRBV7-8	-	TGTGCCAGCAGCTTATCCCGGACAGACTATGGCTACACCTTC	CASSLSRTDYGYTF
-	TRBJ2-7	TRBV6-2/TRBV6-3	-	TGTGCCAGCAGACCTACAGAGAACTACGAGCAGTACTTC	CASRPTENYEQYF
-	TRBJ1-2	TRBV18	-	TGTGCCAGCTCACTTGGGGGGGCCCTGGGAACGGATGGCTACACCTTC	CASSLGGALGTDGYTF
-	TRBJ1-1	TRBV28	-	TGTGCCAGCACTTTCGGAACCAGGGAAGCTTTCTTT	CASTFGTREAFF
TRBD1	TRBJ2-5	TRBV27	once	TGTGCCAGCAGCGACGGGACAGGGGGAGAGACCCAGTACTTC	CASSDGTGGETQYF
-	TRBJ2-7	TRBV10-3	-	TGTGCCATCAGTGAGTCCCGGGAGTCTGCCCACGAGCAGTACTTC	CAISESRESAHEQYF
-	TRBJ2-3	TRBV20-1	once	TGCAGTGCTAGTCCCGGGTCTTCCCAAGATACGCAGTATTTT	CSASPGSSQDTQYF
-	TRBJ1-5	TRBV28	-	TGTGCCAGCAGTTTGTATCAGGGGTTTGGTCAGCCCCAGCATTTT	CASSLYQGFGQPQHF
-	TRBJ1-2	TRBV4-3	-	TGCGCCAGCAGCCAAAGTAGGGGACTAAAGAGCTACACCTTC	CASSQSRGLKSYTF
TRBD1	TRBJ1-2	TRBV6-5	-	TGTGCCAGCAGCCACAGGGGGCAGTCGGAAGGCTACACCTTC	CASSHRGQSEGYTF
-	TRBJ1-1	TRBV6-5	-	TGTGCCAGCAGTTACTGGTCGGGCACTGAAGCTTTCTTT	CASSYWSGTEAFF
TRBD1	TRBJ2-7	TRBV3-1/TRBV3-2	-	TGTGCCAGCAGCCAAGGGGACAGACTTTACGAGCAGTACTTC	CASSQGDRLYEQYF
-	TRBJ2-1	TRBV28	-	TGTGCCAGCAGTTCTGGCGGGCTCTACAATGAGCAGTTCTTC	CASSSGGLYNEQFF
-	TRBJ1-1	TRBV6-1	once	TGTGCCAGCAGTGAAAGTCGGCGTCAGGGTTCGAGAAACACTGAAGCTTTCTTT	CASSESRRQGSRNTEAFF
TRBD1	TRBJ2-7	TRBV3-1/TRBV3-2	-	TGTGCCAGCAGCCAAGAAGGGACAGGGTACGAGCAGTACTTC	CASSQEGTGYEQYF
-	TRBJ1-6	TRBV19	-	TGTGCCAGTAGTATGGGGGGATACGGTAATTCACCCCTCCACTTT	CASSMGGYGNSPLHF
TRBD2	TRBJ2-5	TRBV4-3	-	TGCGCCAGCAGCCCCCTAGCGGGAGGCCCCCAAGAGACCCAGTACTTC	CASSPLAGGPQETQYF
TRBD1	TRBJ1-1	TRBV2	-	TGTGCCAGCAGCCCTTCTATAGGGGGCGAGAGCACTGAAGCTTTCTTT	CASSPSIGGESTEAFF
-	TRBJ2-5	TRBV20-1	once	TGCAGTGCTAGTTACTCAGGACAAACCGGGACCCAGTACTTC	CSASYSGQTGTQYF
-	TRBJ2-7	TRBV19	-	TGTGCCAGTAGTATCCGGGAAGCGAAGGGCGAGCAGTACTTC	CASSIREAKGEQYF
TRBD2	TRBJ2-1	TRBV11-2	-	TGTGCCAGCAGCAAAGGGGCTAGCGGGATGGGGGGAAACAATGAGCAGTTCTTC	CASSKGASGMGGNNEQFF
-	TRBJ2-7	TRBV18	-	TGTGCCAGCTCACTTTCAGTAGGGAGCGAGCAGTACTTC	CASSLSVGSEQYF
TRBD1	TRBJ2-1	TRBV19	-	TGTGCCAGTAGGGGACAGGGGGCTACCAATGAGCAGTTCTTC	CASRGQGATNEQFF
-	TRBJ2-3	TRBV5-1	-	TGCGCCAGCAGCTTGGTCTCGGACCCGAGGGCAGATACGCAGTATTTT	CASSLVSDPRADTQYF
TRBD2	TRBJ2-1	TRBV6-2/TRBV6-3	-	TGTGCCAGCAGTTACGGTGGTAGCGGGAGGGGGAATGAGCAGTTCTTC	CASSYGGSGRGNEQFF
TRBD1	TRBJ2-1	TRBV7-9	-	TGTGCCAGCAGCTTAGGGTTATCTACTCCAGGGGGCTCCTACAATGAGCAGTTCTTC	CASSLGLSTPGGSYNEQFF
TRBD2	TRBJ2-3	TRBV7-6	-	TGTGCCAGCAGCTTAGAGGGGCTAGCGGGCCAGGATACGCAGTATTTT	CASSLEGLAGQDTQYF
TRBD2	TRBJ2-2	TRBV4-1	-	TGCGCCAGCAGCCAAGTCGGGGGGGCGGAGGGGCTGTTTTTT	CASSQVGGAEGLFF
-	TRBJ2-7	TRBV5-1	-	TGCGCCAGCAGCTTACAGGGCCACGAGCAGTACTTC	CASSLQGHEQYF
TRBD1	TRBJ1-3	TRBV6-6	-	TGTGCCAGCACACAGGGGCTCTCTGGAAACACCATATATTTT	CASTQGLSGNTIYF
TRBD2	TRBJ2-3	TRBV5-1	-	TGCGCCAGCAGCTTCGGACGGGGGACTACCCGACGCACAGATACGCAGTATTTT	CASSFGRGTTRRTDTQYF
TRBD1	TRBJ1-2	TRBV28	-	TGTGCCAGCAGTTCGGGGACAGGGGGAGTTTATGGCTACACCTTC	CASSSGTGGVYGYTF
TRBD1	TRBJ1-1	TRBV5-1	-	TGCGCCAGCAGCTCGGGACAGGGGGGGTATCACACTGAAGCTTTCTTT	CASSSGQGGYHTEAFF
TRBD2	TRBJ2-3	TRBV2	-	TGTGCCAGCAGCCGGACTAGCGGGGGCACAGATACGCAGTATTTT	CASSRTSGGTDTQYF
TRBD2	TRBJ2-7	TRBV5-8	-	TGTGCCAGCAGCGTCCCGGGACTAAGTCCACCCTACGAGCAGTACTTC	CASSVPGLSPPYEQYF
-	TRBJ1-6	TRBV28	-	TGTGCCAGCCGGGATTACAATTCACCCCTCCACTTT	CASRDYNSPLHF
-	TRBJ1-5	TRBV15	-	TGTGCCACCAGCAGAGATTGGAGACAGCATAGCAATCAGCCCCAGCATTTT	CATSRDWRQHSNQPQHF
-	TRBJ2-7	TRBV28	-	TGTGCCACCTGGGGGCAGCTTATCTACGAGCAGTACTTC	CATWGQLIYEQYF
TRBD2	TRBJ2-5	TRBV29-1	-	TGCAGCGTTGAGATGGGACTAGCGGGGCTTCTGTACTTC	CSVEMGLAGLLYF